The clone carrying this TCR beta chain is labeled as medium-sized. The data stem from a study of human T cells and chemical hapten exposure. Overall study context: How much TCR each sample yielded varied, mostly because pooled library volumes differed slightly.

This CDR3 is 16 amino acids long. Per the germline V gene, CDR1 is LNHDA and CDR2 is SQIVND (reference sequence). Trimming cost V 4 bases and J 0 bases; bases outside gene matches: 0. Time point noted: healthy volunteer bleed at 6 weeks. Extraction yielded total RNA from whole blood (unfractionated). As processed by the authors: The median was about 96,000 TCRs per sample, ranging about 20,000 to 690,600. TCRdb itself ran the RACE reads through MiXCR, one entry per CDR3 protein. The V and J calls follow TCRdb's processing rather than the paper's. The sample holds tens of thousands of distinct CDR3 sequences, over 7% seen once.

The receptor comes from a male donor in good health. Some clones in this sample may be carry-over from other donors' samples. The J gene is TRBJ2-6, the V gene TRBV19; TRBD1 matches at 10 bases. The sample taken for sequencing was whole blood. The DNA of the CDR3 is TGTGCCAGTAGTAGGACAGGGGGCTCTGGGGCCAACGTCCTGACTTTC. It translates to CASSRTGGSGANVLTF.